The 14 T cell receptor beta chains below come from one sample, sequenced in a study of T-cell memory formation after mild COVID-19. TCRdb called the 5' RACE reads again in MiXCR, with one record for every CDR3 protein. The data show approximately 250,000 distinct CDR3 sequences, about a sixth seen once. The sequencing input was PBMCs or a T cell subset sorted from them (not recorded which). These receptors all come from a man aged 18 to 35 who had mild COVID-19 (a few samples of this study predate the infection). Cell type and time point are not known.

V usage is TRBV5-1 and J usage is TRBJ2-2; 7 bases map to TRBD1. V lost 2 bases and J lost 7; bases outside the gene matches: 8. This CDR3 is built from 15 residues. Germline V lookup: CDR1 SGHRS, CDR2 YFSETQ. CDR3 amino acids: CASSLLQGSGGELFF. The CDR3 coding sequence is TGCGCCAGCAGCTTACTACAGGGGTCGGGCGGGGAGCTGTTTTTT.

This clonotype was counted between two and nine times. This chain links TRBV7-9 with TRBJ2-7, with a possible D match to TRBD1 (6 bases). Germline V gene lookup returns CDR1 SEHNR and CDR2 FQNEAQ (reference sequence). There are 14 residues in the CDR3. The germline V and J ends were trimmed by 6 bases and 0 bases, with 12 bases remaining between them. The CDR3 spells CASRGGRSSYEQYF. CDR3 nucleotides: TGTGCCAGCAGAGGGGGACGAAGCTCCTACGAGCAGTACTTC.

In nucleotides, the CDR3 is TGTGCCAGCGGCCTGGGGGCCTTCTCTGGAAACACCATATATTTT. Protein product: CASGLGAFSGNTIYF. The gene calls are TRBV6-6 and TRBJ1-3; TRBD1 might be the D (6 bases). Germline V gene data show CDR1 as MNHNY and CDR2 as SVGAGI (reference sequence). This CDR3 region has 15 residues. The ends were cut back, 8 bases at V and 0 bases at J, with 14 bases in the middle.

This clonotype showed up just a few times. The chain carries TRBV27 and TRBJ2-7, with D unresolved. The CDR3 totals 13 residues. V shed 8 bases and J shed 7 bases, with 18 bases lying between them. Germline loops: CDR1 MNHEY, CDR2 SMNVEV (reference sequence). The DNA of the CDR3 is TGTGCCAGCGGTGGCCGGGCATTGAAAGAGCAGTACTTC. Its protein product is CASGGRALKEQYF.

The V and J genes are TRBV29-1 and TRBJ2-3; 8 bases map to TRBD1. CDR1 and CDR2 from the germline V gene are SQVTM and ANQGSEA. This CDR3 region has 12 residues. The CDR3 spells CSADRGTDTQYF. As DNA, the CDR3 is TGCAGTGCGGACAGGGGCACAGATACGCAGTATTTT.

As for this clonotype: A junction boundary mismatches the germline segment, possibly from a read error. V usage is TRBV5-6 and J usage is TRBJ2-1; D gene ambiguous. The CDR3 loop spans 15 amino acids. The V gene's germline CDR1 is SGHDT and CDR2 YYEEEE. DNA for the CDR3: TGTGCCAGCAGCCCTAGGTTGAGCTCCTACAATGAGAAGTTCTTC. Its translation: CASSPRLSSYNEKFF.

This clonotype has more than one count but fewer than ten. The V call is TRBV5-1, the J call TRBJ2-1, with 8 bases that match TRBD2. The length of the CDR3 is 16 residues. V lost 7 bases and J lost 6; bases outside the gene matches: 15. Germline assignment: CDR1 SGHRS and CDR2 YFSETQ. CDR3 residues: CASGVSGLEGLNEQFF. CDR3 DNA: TGCGCCAGCGGGGTGTCGGGACTAGAGGGGCTCAATGAGCAGTTCTTC.

This clonotype turned up a few times. This sequence may be a read error, since a much larger clone differs from it by one base. The chain recombines TRBV6-5 with TRBJ2-6; D call uncertain. The CDR3 is 13 amino acids. V lost 6 bases and J lost 0, with 3 bases in between. Germline V lookup: CDR1 MNHEY, CDR2 SVGAGI. CDR3 loop: CASSHSGANVLTF. The DNA for the CDR3 is TGTGCCAGCAGCCACTCTGGGGCCAACGTCCTGACTTTC.

The V gene is TRBV4-1, the J gene TRBJ1-1; D not certain. The CDR3 has 13 amino acids. CDR1 is MGHRA and CDR2 is YSYEKL in the germline V gene. The germline V and J ends were trimmed by 1 base and 7 bases, with 10 bases remaining between them. The CDR3 DNA follows: TGCGCCAGCAGCCAAGCGGGCGGTAGTGAAGCTTTCTTT. Amino acid sequence: CASSQAGGSEAFF.

V and J are TRBV11-2 and TRBJ1-6; D might be TRBD1 (6 bases). The CDR3 is made up of 16 amino acids. With 0 bases removed from V and 5 bases from J, the gap between germline ends came to 11 bases. CDR1 SGHAT and CDR2 FQNNGV come from the germline V gene. The CDR3: CASSLDPAGDNSPLHF. For the CDR3, the DNA is TGTGCCAGCAGCTTAGATCCGGCAGGGGATAATTCACCCCTCCACTTT.

The genes are TRBV7-9 and TRBJ1-3, with D unresolved. With 0 bases removed from V and 2 bases from J, the gap between germline ends came to 8 bases. The CDR3 consists of 15 residues. Germline values: CDR1 SEHNR, CDR2 FQNEAQ (reference sequence). The CDR3 loop is CASSLAGTAGNTIYF. The CDR3 nucleotides read TGTGCCAGCAGCTTAGCGGGAACCGCTGGAAACACCATATATTTT.

This clonotype was found a few times. The chain couples TRBV6-5 to TRBJ2-1; D might be TRBD1 (5 bases). This CDR3 region has 13 residues. With 0 bases removed from V and 9 bases from J, the gap between germline ends came to 9 bases. The germline V gene has CDR1 MNHEY and CDR2 SVGAGI. The CDR3: CASSYSQGLEQFF. The CDR3 coding sequence is TGTGCCAGCAGTTACTCGCAGGGCCTTGAGCAGTTCTTC.

This clonotype was found many times. V and J are TRBV6-5 and TRBJ2-7; D gene uncertain. The CDR3 has 13 amino acids. Trimming removed 2 bases from V and 2 bases from J, with 7 bases in between. Germline V gene lookup returns CDR1 MNHEY and CDR2 SVGAGI. CDR3 sequence (DNA): TGTGCCAGCAGTTACGGGCCGACCTACGAGCAGTACGTC. This codes for CASSYGPTYEQYV.

There are a few counts of this clonotype. The J gene is TRBJ2-3, the V gene TRBV20-1, with D possibly being TRBD2 (6 bases). Trimming stripped 0 bases from V and 4 bases from J, with 14 bases between. The CDR3 covers 15 residues. Germline CDR1 reads DFQATT; CDR2 reads SNEGSKA (reference sequence). CDR3 sequence: CSARDGGALPDTQYF. The CDR3 nucleotides read TGCAGTGCTAGAGATGGCGGGGCTCTTCCAGATACGCAGTATTTT.